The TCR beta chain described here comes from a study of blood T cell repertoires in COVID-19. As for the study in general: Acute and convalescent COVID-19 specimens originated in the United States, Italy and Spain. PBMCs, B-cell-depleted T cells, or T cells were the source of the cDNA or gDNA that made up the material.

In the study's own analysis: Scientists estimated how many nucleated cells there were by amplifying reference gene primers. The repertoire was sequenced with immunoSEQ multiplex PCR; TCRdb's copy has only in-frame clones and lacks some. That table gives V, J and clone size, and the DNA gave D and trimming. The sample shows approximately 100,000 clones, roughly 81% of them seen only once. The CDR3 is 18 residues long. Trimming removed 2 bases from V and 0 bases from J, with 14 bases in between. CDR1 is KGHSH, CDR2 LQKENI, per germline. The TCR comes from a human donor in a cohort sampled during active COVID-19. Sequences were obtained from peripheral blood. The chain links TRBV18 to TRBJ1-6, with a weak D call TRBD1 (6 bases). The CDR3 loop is CASSPGTPSNSYNSPLHF. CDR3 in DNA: TGTGCCAGCTCACCAGGGACACCCTCCAACTCCTATAATTCACCCCTCCACTTT.